The rows below give T cell receptor beta chains drawn from one sample of a study of T cell repertoires in cytomegalovirus infection. No antigen is known for these receptors. TCRdb redid the calling of the reads with MiXCR, one entry per CDR3 protein. Of 750,000 to 900,000 distinct CDR3 sequences in the sample, 25% to 35% are singletons; the top ten hold roughly 13%. The source material was cultured CD8+ T cells from PBMCs, sampled from culture after CMV antigen stimulation. The receptor set was obtained from a human donor in good health (CMV status not recorded). Some clones in this sample may be carry-over from other donors' samples. Each CDR3 is given with its conserved first and last residue. D genes are given only for firm matches. A clone size is listed for some rows: how often the clone was seen (once, few, many), or a class if it is expanded.

j_gene,abundance,v_gene,d_gene,CDR3aa,CDR3nt
TRBJ1-5,NA,TRBV6-2/TRBV6-3,NA,CASSFWTAQPQHF,TGTGCCAGCAGTTTCTGGACCGCGCAGCCCCAGCATTTT
TRBJ2-5,few,TRBV7-9,NA,CASGLALVFEETQYF,TGTGCCAGCGGATTAGCGCTGGTGTTCGAAGAGACCCAGTACTTC
TRBJ2-6,few,TRBV6-2/TRBV6-3,NA,CAASTPPGLSSGANVLTF,TGTGCCGCCAGCACCCCTCCCGGCCTCAGCTCTGGGGCCAACGTCCTGACTTTC
TRBJ1-1,NA,TRBV7-6,NA,CASSPPLAEKTEAFF,TGTGCCAGCAGCCCACCCTTAGCGGAGAAAACTGAAGCTTTCTTT
TRBJ1-5,NA,TRBV12-3/TRBV12-4,NA,CASSFDGENQPQHF,TGTGCCAGCAGTTTCGACGGTGAAAATCAGCCCCAGCATTTT
TRBJ2-1,NA,TRBV20-1,NA,CSAPGTATQSSYNEQFF,TGCAGTGCGCCCGGGACGGCTACTCAGAGCTCCTACAATGAGCAGTTCTTC
TRBJ1-3,many,TRBV7-8,NA,CASTTRQRSGNTIYF,TGTGCCAGCACCACAAGACAGCGCTCTGGAAACACCATATATTTT
TRBJ1-2,few,TRBV12-3/TRBV12-4,TRBD1,CASSLVGTGLSGYTF,TGTGCCAGCAGTTTAGTTGGGACAGGGCTTAGTGGCTACACCTTC
TRBJ2-7,NA,TRBV27,NA,CASSLLGVRNEQYF,TGTGCCAGCAGTTTGTTGGGGGTGAGGAACGAGCAGTACTTC
TRBJ1-5,NA,TRBV7-9,NA,CASSLALDPQPQHF,TGTGCCAGCAGCTTAGCCCTGGACCCGCAGCCCCAGCATTTT
TRBJ1-2,few,TRBV10-3,NA,CAISVGGQNYGYTF,TGTGCCATCAGTGTGGGGGGCCAAAACTATGGCTACACCTTC
TRBJ2-1,few,TRBV24-1,TRBD2,CATRSDREGSYNEQFF,TGTGCCACAAGAAGTGACCGGGAGGGGTCCTACAATGAGCAGTTCTTC
TRBJ2-1,once,TRBV7-6,NA,CASSYPPRTNYNEQFF,TGTGCCAGCAGCTACCCCCCGAGGACGAACTACAATGAGCAGTTCTTC
TRBJ2-7,NA,TRBV7-4,NA,CASSLVAGADEQYF,TGTGCCAGCAGCTTAGTTGCAGGGGCGGACGAGCAGTACTTC
TRBJ1-4,NA,TRBV7-3,NA,CVSSPSDRDAEKLFF,TGTGTCAGCAGCCCCTCGGACCGGGACGCTGAAAAACTGTTTTTT
TRBJ2-7,NA,TRBV6-5,NA,CASSLTGNMYYEQYF,TGTGCCAGCAGTCTCACGGGGAACATGTACTACGAGCAGTACTTC
TRBJ1-2,NA,TRBV4-1,NA,CASSHNTLGQEDYGYTF,TGCGCCAGCAGCCATAATACGTTGGGCCAGGAGGACTATGGCTACACCTTC
TRBJ2-5,NA,TRBV27,NA,CASSPSRDPQETQYF,TGTGCCAGCAGTCCAAGCCGGGACCCACAAGAGACCCAGTACTTC
TRBJ1-2,once,TRBV6-2/TRBV6-3,TRBD1,CASSYAPGQGDGYTF,TGTGCCAGCAGTTACGCACCGGGACAGGGAGATGGCTACACCTTC
TRBJ1-1,NA,TRBV9,NA,CASSVTDMNTEAFF,TGTGCCAGCAGCGTGACGGATATGAACACTGAAGCTTTCTTT
TRBJ2-3,NA,TRBV7-6,TRBD1,CASGDRGWNTQYF,TGTGCCAGCGGGGACAGGGGATGGAATACGCAGTATTTT
TRBJ2-3,NA,TRBV11-1,NA,CASRNGGRITDTQYF,TGTGCCAGCAGGAACGGGGGGCGTATCACAGATACGCAGTATTTT
TRBJ2-3,few,TRBV12-3/TRBV12-4,TRBD2,CASRSSGGAPDTQYF,TGTGCCAGCAGGTCTAGCGGGGGGGCCCCAGATACGCAGTATTTT
TRBJ2-1,NA,TRBV3-1,TRBD2,CASSQDNLAGGSYNEQFF,TGTGCCAGCAGCCAAGATAATCTAGCGGGGGGGTCCTACAATGAGCAGTTCTTC
TRBJ1-2,NA,TRBV5-1,NA,CASSPAGGTNYGYTF,TGCGCCAGCAGCCCCGCCGGGGGCACCAACTATGGCTACACCTTC
TRBJ2-3,NA,TRBV6-2/TRBV6-3,NA,CASSTGDSNGDTQYF,TGTGCCAGCAGCACTGGGGACTCGAACGGTGATACGCAGTATTTT
TRBJ2-2,NA,TRBV7-6,TRBD1,CASSPWDRGTTGELFF,TGTGCCAGCAGCCCTTGGGACAGGGGGACCACCGGGGAGCTGTTTTTT
TRBJ1-1,NA,TRBV12-3/TRBV12-4,NA,CASSPFALGAFF,TGTGCCAGCAGTCCATTCGCCCTGGGTGCTTTCTTT
TRBJ1-1,NA,TRBV7-9,TRBD1,CASSRRDRGLTEAFF,TGTGCCAGCAGCCGCCGGGACAGGGGGCTCACTGAAGCTTTCTTT
TRBJ2-5,few,TRBV6-5,TRBD1,CASSYEGAVWETQYF,TGTGCCAGCAGTTACGAGGGGGCGGTCTGGGAGACCCAGTACTTC
TRBJ1-1,few,TRBV12-5,NA,CASGLSGVFMNTEAFF,TGTGCTAGTGGTTTGAGCGGGGTTTTCATGAACACTGAAGCTTTCTTT
TRBJ2-7,NA,TRBV11-1,NA,CASSETRAARRGYEQYF,TGTGCCAGCAGCGAGACTAGAGCCGCGCGCAGGGGCTACGAGCAGTACTTC
TRBJ1-2,NA,TRBV27,TRBD1,CASMPGTGKLDGYTF,TGTGCCAGCATGCCGGGGACAGGGAAGTTGGATGGCTACACCTTC
TRBJ1-1,few,TRBV7-9,NA,CASSMGYNTEAFF,TGTGCCAGCAGCATGGGATATAACACTGAAGCTTTCTTT
TRBJ1-2,many,TRBV7-9,NA,CASSPRQPMGGYTF,TGTGCCAGCAGCCCGCGACAGCCTATGGGGGGCTACACCTTC
TRBJ2-7,NA,TRBV12-5,TRBD1,CAIGLPRYVTGETYEQYF,TGTGCTATTGGTTTGCCCCGTTATGTGACAGGGGAAACCTACGAGCAGTACTTC
TRBJ2-3,NA,TRBV9,TRBD2,CASSLHSGLAGGLRSIDTQYF,TGTGCCAGCAGCCTCCACTCCGGACTAGCGGGGGGGCTTCGTAGTATAGATACGCAGTATTTT
TRBJ2-5,few,TRBV11-2,NA,CASSRLHMRGIPVETQYF,TGTGCCAGCAGCCGCCTTCATATGAGGGGGATACCGGTTGAGACCCAGTACTTC
TRBJ1-4,many,TRBV7-9,NA,CASSLVADLGEKLFF,TGTGCCAGCAGCTTAGTCGCGGACCTCGGTGAAAAACTGTTTTTT
TRBJ2-5,few,TRBV19,NA,CASSPDGTFVQETQYF,TGTGCCAGTAGTCCCGACGGGACCTTCGTGCAAGAGACCCAGTACTTC
TRBJ2-1,few,TRBV4-1,NA,CASSPRRHEQFF,TGCGCCAGCAGCCCCAGAAGGCATGAGCAGTTCTTC
TRBJ1-2,NA,TRBV19,NA,CASSIVPGNRESNYGYTF,TGTGCCAGTAGTATAGTTCCGGGGAATCGAGAATCTAACTATGGCTACACCTTC
TRBJ1-4,NA,TRBV2,TRBD1,CASSDKTGSFTNEKLFF,TGTGCCAGCAGTGATAAGACAGGGTCTTTCACTAATGAAAAACTGTTTTTT
TRBJ1-1,few,TRBV6-2/TRBV6-3,NA,CASSYSRRGGPNTEAFF,TGTGCCAGCAGTTACTCGAGAAGGGGAGGCCCGAACACTGAAGCTTTCTTT